Given below is one TCR beta chain in context. Its antigen is as yet unknown. The data are from a study of cytomegalovirus exposure and HLA in healthy donors. On the study more broadly: Researchers found that roughly 80% of over 350 genotyped donors fell within the Caucasian-associated ancestry cluster. General observations from the study: The study found most TCR sequences rare, yet found some public TCRs in many donors. When analyzed later, a missense DCLRE1C variant was found to be linked to TCR beta V- and J-gene trimming.

The study ran its PCR with 60 Vbeta and 13 Jbeta primers. Data came from immunoSEQ multiplex PCR; TCRdb stores just in-frame clones and leaves some out. The data hold about 140,000 clones, with around 82% observed a single time. V dropped 5 bases and J dropped 5; count of bases not matched to a gene: 11. CDR3 length: 15 residues. The V gene's germline CDR1 is KGHSH and CDR2 LQKENI. Sequenced input: PBMCs. The chain is built from TRBV18 and TRBJ1-1; TRBD1 matches 7 bases. This TCR came from a woman aged 18 to 35 in good health and CMV-seropositive. CDR3 in amino acids: CASSVSGQTTTEAFF. The CDR3 DNA reads as TGTGCCAGCTCAGTTTCGGGACAGACAACGACTGAAGCTTTCTTT.